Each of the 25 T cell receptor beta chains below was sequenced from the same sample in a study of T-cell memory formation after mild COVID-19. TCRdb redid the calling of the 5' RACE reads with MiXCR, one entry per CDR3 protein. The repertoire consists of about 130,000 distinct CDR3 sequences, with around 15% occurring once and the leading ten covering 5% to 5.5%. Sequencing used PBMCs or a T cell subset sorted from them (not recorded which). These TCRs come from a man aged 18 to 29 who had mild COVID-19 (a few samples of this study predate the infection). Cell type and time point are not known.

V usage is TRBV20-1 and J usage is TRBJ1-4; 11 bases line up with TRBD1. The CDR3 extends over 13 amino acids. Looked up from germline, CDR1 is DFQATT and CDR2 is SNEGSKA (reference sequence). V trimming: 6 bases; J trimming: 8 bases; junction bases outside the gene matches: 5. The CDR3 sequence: CSAQDRGLEKLFF. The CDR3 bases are TGCAGTGCGCAGGACAGGGGGCTGGAAAAACTGTTTTTT.

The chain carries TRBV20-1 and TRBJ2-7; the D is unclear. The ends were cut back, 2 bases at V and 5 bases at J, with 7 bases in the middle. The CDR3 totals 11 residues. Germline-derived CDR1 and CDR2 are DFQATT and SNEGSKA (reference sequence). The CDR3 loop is CSARSVHEQYV. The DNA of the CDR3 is TGCAGTGCTAGATCGGTCCACGAGCAGTACGTC.

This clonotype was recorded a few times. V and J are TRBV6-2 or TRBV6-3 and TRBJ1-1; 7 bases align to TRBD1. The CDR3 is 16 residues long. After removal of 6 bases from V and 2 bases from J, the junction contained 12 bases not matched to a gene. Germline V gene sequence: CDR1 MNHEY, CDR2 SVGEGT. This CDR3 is CASRPYLGQVNTEAFF. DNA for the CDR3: TGTGCCAGCAGACCCTACCTCGGACAGGTCAACACTGAAGCTTTCTTT.

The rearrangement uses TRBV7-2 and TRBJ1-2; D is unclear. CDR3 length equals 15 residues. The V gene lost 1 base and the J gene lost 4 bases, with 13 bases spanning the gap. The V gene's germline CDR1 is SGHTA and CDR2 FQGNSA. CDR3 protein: CASSLGRAATYGYTF. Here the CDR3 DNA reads TGTGCCAGCAGCTTAGGTAGGGCAGCTACCTATGGCTACACCTTC.

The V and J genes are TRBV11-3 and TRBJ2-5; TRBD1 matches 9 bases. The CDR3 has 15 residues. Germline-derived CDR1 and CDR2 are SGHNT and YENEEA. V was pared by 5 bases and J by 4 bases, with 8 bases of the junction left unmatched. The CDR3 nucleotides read TGTGCCAGCAGCCAAGGGACAGGGCTCGGAGAGACCCAGTACTTC. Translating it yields CASSQGTGLGETQYF.

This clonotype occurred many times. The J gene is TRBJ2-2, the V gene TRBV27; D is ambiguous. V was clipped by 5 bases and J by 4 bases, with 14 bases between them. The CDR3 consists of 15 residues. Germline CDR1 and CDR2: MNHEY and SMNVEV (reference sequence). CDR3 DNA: TGTGCCAGCAGTCCCAGGCGTTTAGGCACCGGGGAGCTGTTTTTT. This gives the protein CASSPRRLGTGELFF.

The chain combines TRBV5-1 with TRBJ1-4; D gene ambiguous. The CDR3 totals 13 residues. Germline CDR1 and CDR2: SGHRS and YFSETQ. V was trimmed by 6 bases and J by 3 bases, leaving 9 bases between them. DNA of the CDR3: TGCGCCAGCACCCCCAGCCCTAATGAAAAACTGTTTTTT. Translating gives CASTPSPNEKLFF.

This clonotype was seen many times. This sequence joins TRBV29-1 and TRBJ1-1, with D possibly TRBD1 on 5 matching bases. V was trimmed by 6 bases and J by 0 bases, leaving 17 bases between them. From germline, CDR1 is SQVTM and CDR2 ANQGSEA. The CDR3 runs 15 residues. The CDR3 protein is CSVGTGWGMNTEAFF. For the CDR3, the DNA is TGCAGCGTAGGAACAGGTTGGGGCATGAACACTGAAGCTTTCTTT. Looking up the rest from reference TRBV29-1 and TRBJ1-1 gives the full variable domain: SAVISQKPSRDICQRGTSLTIQCQVDSQVTMMFWYRQQPGQSLTLIATANQGSEATYESGFVIDKFPISRPNLTFSTLTVSNMSPEDSSIYLCSVGTGWGMNTEAFFGQGTRLTVV.

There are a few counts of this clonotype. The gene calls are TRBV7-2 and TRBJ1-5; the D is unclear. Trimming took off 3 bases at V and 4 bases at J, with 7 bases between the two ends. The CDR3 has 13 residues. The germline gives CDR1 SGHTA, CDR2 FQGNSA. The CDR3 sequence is CASSLQLNQPQHF. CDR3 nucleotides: TGTGCCAGCAGCTTGCAGCTGAATCAGCCCCAGCATTTT.

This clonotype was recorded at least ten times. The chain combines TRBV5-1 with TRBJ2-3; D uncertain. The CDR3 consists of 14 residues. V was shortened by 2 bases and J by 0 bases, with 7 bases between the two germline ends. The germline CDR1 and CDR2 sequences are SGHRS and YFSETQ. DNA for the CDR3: TGCGCCAGCAGCTTTAGTCGGAGCACAGATACGCAGTATTTT. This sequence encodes CASSFSRSTDTQYF.

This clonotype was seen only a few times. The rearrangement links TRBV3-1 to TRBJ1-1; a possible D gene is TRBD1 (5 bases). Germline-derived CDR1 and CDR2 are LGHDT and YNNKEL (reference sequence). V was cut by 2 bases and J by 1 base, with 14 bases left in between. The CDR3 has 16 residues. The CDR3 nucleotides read TGTGCCAGCAGCCAATTCGGGGCTGGGTGGAACACTGAAGCTTTCTTT. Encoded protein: CASSQFGAGWNTEAFF. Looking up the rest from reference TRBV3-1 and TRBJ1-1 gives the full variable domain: DTAVSQTPKYLVTQMGNDKSIKCEQNLGHDTMYWYKQDSKKFLKIMFSYNNKELIINETVPNRFSPKSPDKAHLNLHINSLELGDSAVYFCASSQFGAGWNTEAFFGQGTRLTVV.

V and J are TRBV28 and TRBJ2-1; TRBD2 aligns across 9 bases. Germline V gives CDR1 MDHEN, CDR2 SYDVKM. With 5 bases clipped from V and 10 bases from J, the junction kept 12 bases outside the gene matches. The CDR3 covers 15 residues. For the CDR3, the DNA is TGTGCCAGCAGTAAAGCGGGGGGCCCCTTGGCCGAGCAGTTCTTC. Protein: CASSKAGGPLAEQFF.

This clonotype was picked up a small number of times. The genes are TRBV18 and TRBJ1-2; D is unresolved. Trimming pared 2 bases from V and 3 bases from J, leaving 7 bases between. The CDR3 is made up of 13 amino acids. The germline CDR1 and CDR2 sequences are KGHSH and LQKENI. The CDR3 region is CASSPADDYGYTF. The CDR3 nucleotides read TGTGCCAGCTCACCAGCTGATGACTATGGCTACACCTTC. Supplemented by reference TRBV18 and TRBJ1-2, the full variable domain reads NAGVMQNPRHLVRRRGQEARLRCSPMKGHSHVYWYRQLPEEGLKFMVYLQKENIIDESGMPKERFSAEFPKEGPSILRIQQVVRGDSAAYFCASSPADDYGYTFGSGTRLTVV.

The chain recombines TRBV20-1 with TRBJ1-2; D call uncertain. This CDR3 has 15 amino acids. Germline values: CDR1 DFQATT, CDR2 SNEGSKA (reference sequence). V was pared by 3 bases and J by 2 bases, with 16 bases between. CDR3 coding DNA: TGCAGTGCTAGCCTAAGACGGACTCAAAACTATGGCTACACCTTC. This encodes CSASLRRTQNYGYTF.

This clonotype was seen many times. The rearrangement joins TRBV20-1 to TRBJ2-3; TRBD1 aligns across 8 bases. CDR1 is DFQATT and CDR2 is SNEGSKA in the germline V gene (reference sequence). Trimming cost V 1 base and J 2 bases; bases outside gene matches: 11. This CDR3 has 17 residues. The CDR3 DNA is TGCAGTGCTAGAGCCCCGGTGCGACAGGGGACCACAGATACGCAGTATTTT. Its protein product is CSARAPVRQGTTDTQYF.

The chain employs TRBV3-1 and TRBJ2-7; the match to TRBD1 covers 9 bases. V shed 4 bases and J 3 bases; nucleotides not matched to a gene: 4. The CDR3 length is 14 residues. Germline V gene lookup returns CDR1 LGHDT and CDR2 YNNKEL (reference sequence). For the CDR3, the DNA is TGTGCCAGCAGCCTTTCGACAGGGGGCTACGAGCAGTACTTC. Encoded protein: CASSLSTGGYEQYF.

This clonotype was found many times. Written as DNA, the CDR3 is TGCAGTGCTGCCGGGACTCCGGGCACAGATACGCAGTATTTT. This encodes CSAAGTPGTDTQYF. The rearrangement links TRBV20-1 to TRBJ2-3, with a weak D call TRBD2 (6 bases). This CDR3 comprises 14 residues. Trimming took 5 bases from V and 1 from J, leaving 13 bases between them. The germline CDR1 and CDR2 sequences are DFQATT and SNEGSKA (reference sequence).

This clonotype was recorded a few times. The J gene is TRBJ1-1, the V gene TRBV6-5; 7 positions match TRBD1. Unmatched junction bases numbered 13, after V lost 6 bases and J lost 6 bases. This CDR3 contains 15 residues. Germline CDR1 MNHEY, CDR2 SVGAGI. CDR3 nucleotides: TGTGCCAGCAGCGCAGACAGGGCCCGACCCCCTGAAGCTTTCTTT. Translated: CASSADRARPPEAFF.

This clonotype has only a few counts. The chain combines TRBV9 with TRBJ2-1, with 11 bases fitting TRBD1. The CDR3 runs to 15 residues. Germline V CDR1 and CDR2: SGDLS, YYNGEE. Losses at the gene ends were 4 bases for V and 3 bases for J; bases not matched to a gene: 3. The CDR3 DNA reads TGTGCCAGCAGCCTGGGACAGGGGGTCTACAATGAGCAGTTCTTC. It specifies CASSLGQGVYNEQFF.

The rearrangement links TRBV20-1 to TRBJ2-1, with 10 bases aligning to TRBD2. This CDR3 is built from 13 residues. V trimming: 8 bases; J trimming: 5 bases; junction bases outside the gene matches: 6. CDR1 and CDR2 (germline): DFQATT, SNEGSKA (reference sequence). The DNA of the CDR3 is TGCAGTTCCACTAGCGGGGCTGACAATGAGCAGTTCTTC. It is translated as CSSTSGADNEQFF.

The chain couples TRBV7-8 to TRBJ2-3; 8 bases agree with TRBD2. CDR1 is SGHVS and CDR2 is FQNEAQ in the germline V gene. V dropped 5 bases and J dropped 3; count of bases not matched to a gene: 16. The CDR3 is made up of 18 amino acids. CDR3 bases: TGTGCCAGCAGCCCCGCCGGGGGGGCCCGTAGAAGGACAGATACGCAGTATTTT. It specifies CASSPAGGARRRTDTQYF.

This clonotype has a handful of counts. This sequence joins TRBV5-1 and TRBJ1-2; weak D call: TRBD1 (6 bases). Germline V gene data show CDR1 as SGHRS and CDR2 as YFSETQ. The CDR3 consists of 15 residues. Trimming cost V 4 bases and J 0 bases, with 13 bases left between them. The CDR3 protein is CASSSTGRTNYGYTF. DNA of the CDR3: TGCGCCAGCAGCAGTACAGGGAGAACTAACTATGGCTACACCTTC.

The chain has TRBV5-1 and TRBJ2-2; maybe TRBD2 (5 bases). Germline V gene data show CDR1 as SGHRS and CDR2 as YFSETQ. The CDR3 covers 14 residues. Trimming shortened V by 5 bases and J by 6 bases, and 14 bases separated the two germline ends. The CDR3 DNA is TGCGCCAGCAGGGCGAGTCTAGCACCCGGGGAGCTGTTTTTT. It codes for CASRASLAPGELFF.

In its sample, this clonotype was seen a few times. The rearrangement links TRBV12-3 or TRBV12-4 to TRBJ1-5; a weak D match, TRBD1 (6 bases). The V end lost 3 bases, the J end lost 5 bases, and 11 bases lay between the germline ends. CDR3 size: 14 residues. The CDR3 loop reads CASSLGGAYQPQHF. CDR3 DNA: TGTGCCAGCAGTTTGGGGGGGGCGTATCAGCCCCAGCATTTT.

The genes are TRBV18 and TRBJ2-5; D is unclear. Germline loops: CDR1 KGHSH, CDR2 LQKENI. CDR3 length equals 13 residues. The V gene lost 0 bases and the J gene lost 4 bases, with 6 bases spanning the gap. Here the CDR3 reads CASSPPGAETQYF. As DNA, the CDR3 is TGTGCCAGCTCACCACCGGGTGCAGAGACCCAGTACTTC.